This T cell receptor (beta chain) was found in a study of Graves' ophthalmopathy and Graves' hyperthyroidism. Study overall: Peripheral blood collection took place at initial diagnosis, before any treatment.

Amplifying from RNA transcripts, the study obtained TCR beta CDR3 regions. First-round RT-PCR with HTBI primers preceded a second-round multiplex PCR. Each CDR3 protein is one row after TCRdb ran MiXCR on the multiplex PCR reads. Of about 180,000 distinct CDR3 sequences listed, over 35% are singletons. The CDR3 runs to 18 residues. Trimming removed 2 bases from V and 3 bases from J, with 19 bases in between. Clinicians made diagnoses from clinical symptoms, serum thyroxine, TRAb, thyroid ultrasound and orbital computed tomography. The table lists this clonotype with many counts. Its antigen is unknown. General study points: With roughly 65% sensitivity and over 72% specificity, the model predicted ophthalmopathy progression. Most thyroid clonotypes with frequency above 0.001 were detected in blood too.

The clonotype comes from a woman aged 35 to 49 with Graves' ophthalmopathy. The rearrangement uses TRBV12-3 or TRBV12-4 and TRBJ2-2, with TRBD1 as a possible D gene (6 bases). Input material: peripheral blood. CDR3: CASSLILSWTVDTGELFF. The CDR3 DNA sequence: TGTGCCAGCAGTTTAATTTTAAGTTGGACAGTTGACACCGGGGAGCTGTTTTTT.